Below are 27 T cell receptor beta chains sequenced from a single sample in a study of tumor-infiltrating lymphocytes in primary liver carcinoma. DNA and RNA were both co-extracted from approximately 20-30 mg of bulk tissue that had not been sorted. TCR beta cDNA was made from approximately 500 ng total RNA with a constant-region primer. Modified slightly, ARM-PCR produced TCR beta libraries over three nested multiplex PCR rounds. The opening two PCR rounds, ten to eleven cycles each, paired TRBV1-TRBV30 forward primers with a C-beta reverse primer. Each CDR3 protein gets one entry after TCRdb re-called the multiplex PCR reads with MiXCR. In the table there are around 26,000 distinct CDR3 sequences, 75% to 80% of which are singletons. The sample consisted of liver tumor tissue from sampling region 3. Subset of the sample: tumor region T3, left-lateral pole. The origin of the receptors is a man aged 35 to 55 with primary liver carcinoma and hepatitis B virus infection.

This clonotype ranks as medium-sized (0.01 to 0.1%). The DNA for the CDR3 is TGTGCCAGCAGCTGGGGAAATGAGCAGTTCTTC. Translating gives CASSWGNEQFF. The chain couples TRBV5-4 to TRBJ2-1, with no clear D. Between the trimmed V and J ends, which lost 3 bases and 7 bases, there was a span of 5 bases. Germline CDR1 is SGHNT and CDR2 is YYREEE (reference sequence). The CDR3 loop spans 11 amino acids.

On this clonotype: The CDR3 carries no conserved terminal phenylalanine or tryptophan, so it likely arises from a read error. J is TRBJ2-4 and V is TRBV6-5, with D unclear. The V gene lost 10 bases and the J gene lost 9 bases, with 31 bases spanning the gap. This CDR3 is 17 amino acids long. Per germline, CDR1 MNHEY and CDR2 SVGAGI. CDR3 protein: CANRARWKSGSQSIQYL. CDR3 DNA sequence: TGTGCCAACAGAGCGCGATGGAAATCAGGAAGCCAAAGCATTCAGTACCTC.

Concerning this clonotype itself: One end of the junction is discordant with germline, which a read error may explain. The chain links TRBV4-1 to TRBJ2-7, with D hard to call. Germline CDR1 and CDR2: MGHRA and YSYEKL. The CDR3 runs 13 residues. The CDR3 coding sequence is TGTGCCAGCAACCCGGGCCGTTGGTATGAGCAGTACTTC. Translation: CASNPGRWYEQYF.

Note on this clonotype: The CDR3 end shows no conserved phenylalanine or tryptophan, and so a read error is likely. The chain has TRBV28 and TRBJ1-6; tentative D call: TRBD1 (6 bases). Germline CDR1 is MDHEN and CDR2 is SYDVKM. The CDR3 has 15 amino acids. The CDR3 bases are TGTACCAGCAGCTCTTTACAGGGATGGAATTCACCCCTCCACTTA. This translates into CTSSSLQGWNSPLHL.

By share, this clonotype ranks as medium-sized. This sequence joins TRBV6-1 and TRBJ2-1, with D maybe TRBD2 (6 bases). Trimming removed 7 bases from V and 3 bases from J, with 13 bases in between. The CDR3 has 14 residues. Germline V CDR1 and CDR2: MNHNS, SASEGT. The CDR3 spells CASISGFGYNEQFF. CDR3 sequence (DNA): TGTGCCAGCATAAGCGGGTTTGGCTACAATGAGCAGTTCTTC.

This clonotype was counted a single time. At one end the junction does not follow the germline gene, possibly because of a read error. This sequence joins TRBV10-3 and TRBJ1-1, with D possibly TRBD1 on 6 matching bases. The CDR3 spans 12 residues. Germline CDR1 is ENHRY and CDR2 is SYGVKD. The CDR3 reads CTIMTGGSEAFF. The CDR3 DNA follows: TGTACCATCATGACTGGGGGCTCAGAAGCTTTCTTT.

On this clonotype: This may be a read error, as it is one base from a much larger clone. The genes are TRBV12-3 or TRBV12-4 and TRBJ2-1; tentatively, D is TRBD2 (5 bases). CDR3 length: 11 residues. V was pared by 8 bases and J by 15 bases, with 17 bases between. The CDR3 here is CASGKNGITFF. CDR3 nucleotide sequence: TGTGCCAGCGGAAAGAACGGGATTACGTTCTTC.

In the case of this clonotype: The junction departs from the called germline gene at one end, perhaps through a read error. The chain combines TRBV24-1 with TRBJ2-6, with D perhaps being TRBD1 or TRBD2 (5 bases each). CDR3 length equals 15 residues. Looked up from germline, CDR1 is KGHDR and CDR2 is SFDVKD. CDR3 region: CATSDPRGPGNVLAF. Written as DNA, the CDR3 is TGTGCCACCAGTGACCCGAGGGGTCCTGGCAACGTCCTTGCTTTC.

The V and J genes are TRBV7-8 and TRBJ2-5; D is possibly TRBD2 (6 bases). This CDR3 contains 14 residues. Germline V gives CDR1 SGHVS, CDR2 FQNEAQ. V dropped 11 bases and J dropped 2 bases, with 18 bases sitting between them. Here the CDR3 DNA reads TGTGCCGGTAGACCCGGGGGTGGGCAAGAGACCCAGTACTTC. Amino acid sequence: CAGRPGGGQETQYF.

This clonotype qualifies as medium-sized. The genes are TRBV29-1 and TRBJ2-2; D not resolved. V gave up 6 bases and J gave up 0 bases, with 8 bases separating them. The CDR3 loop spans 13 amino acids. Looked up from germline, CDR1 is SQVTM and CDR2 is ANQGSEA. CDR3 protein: CSVQHTNTGELFF. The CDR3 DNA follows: TGCAGCGTCCAACACACGAACACCGGGGAGCTGTTTTTT.

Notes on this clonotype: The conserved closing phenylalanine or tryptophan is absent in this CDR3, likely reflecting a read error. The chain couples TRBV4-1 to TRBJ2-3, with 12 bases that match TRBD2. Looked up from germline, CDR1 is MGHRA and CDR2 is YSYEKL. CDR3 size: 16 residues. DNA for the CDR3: TGTGCCAGCAGCCAACGACTAGCGGGAGGCACAGATACGCAGTATTCT. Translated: CASSQRLAGGTDTQYS.

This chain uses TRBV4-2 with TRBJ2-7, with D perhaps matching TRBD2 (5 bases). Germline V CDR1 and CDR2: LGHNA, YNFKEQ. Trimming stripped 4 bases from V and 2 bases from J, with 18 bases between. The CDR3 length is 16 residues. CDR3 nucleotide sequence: TGTGCCAGCAGCCGAGCGGCTAGTGGGGTTCCCTACGAGCAGTACTTC. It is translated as CASSRAASGVPYEQYF.

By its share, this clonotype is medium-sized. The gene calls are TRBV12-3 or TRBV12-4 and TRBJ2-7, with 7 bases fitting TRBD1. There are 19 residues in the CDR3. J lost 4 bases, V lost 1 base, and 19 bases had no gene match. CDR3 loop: CASSLGRGFAQGIDYEQYF. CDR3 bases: TGTGCCAGCAGTTTAGGCCGAGGGTTTGCACAGGGGATTGATTACGAGCAGTACTTC.

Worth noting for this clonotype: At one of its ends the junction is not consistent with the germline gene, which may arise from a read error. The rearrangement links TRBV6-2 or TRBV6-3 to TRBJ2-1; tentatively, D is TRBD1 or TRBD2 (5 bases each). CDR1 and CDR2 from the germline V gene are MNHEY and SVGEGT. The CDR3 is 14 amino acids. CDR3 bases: TGTGCCGGCAGGGCCAGCGGTCGGCGGTATGAGCAGTTCTTC. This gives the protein CAGRASGRRYEQFF.

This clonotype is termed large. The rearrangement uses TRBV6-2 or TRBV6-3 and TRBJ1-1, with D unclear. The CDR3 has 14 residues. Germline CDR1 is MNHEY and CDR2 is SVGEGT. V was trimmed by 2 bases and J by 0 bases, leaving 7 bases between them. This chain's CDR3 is CASSYPELNTEAFF. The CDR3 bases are TGTGCCAGCAGTTACCCAGAGCTGAACACTGAAGCTTTCTTT.

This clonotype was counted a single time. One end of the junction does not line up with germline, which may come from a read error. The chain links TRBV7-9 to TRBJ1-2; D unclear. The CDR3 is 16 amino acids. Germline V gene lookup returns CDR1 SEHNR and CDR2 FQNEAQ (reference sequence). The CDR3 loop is CASSPEGRLSQKGYTF. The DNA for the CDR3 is TGTGCCAGCAGCCCTGAGGGCAGGCTGTCCCAGAAAGGCTACACGTTC.

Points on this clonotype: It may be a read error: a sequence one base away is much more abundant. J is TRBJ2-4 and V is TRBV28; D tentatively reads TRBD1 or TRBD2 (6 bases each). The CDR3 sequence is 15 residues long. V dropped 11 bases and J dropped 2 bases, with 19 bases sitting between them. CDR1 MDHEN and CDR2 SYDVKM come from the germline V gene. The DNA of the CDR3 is TGTGCCGGCACGGGAGCGGACAGCTCCAAAAACATTCAGTACTTC. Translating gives CAGTGADSSKNIQYF.

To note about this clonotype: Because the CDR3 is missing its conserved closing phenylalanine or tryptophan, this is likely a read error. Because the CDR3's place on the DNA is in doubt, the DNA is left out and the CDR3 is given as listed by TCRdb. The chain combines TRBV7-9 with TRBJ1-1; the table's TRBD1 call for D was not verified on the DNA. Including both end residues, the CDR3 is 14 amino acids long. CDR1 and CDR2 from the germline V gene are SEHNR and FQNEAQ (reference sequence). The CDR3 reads CASSPRRAGTETFS.

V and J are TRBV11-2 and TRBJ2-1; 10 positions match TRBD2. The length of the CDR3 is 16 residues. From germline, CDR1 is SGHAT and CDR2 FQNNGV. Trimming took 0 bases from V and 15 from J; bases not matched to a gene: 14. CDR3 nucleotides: TGTGCCAGCAGCTTAGAGCTCCTAGCGGGAGTGAATGAGTGGTTCTTC. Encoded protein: CASSLELLAGVNEWFF.

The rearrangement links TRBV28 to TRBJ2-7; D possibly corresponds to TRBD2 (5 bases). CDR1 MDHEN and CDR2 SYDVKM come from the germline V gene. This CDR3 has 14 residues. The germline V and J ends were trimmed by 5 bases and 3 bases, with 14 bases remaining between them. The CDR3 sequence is CASSPPEGDYEQYF. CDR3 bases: TGTGCCAGCAGTCCACCAGAGGGAGACTACGAGCAGTACTTC. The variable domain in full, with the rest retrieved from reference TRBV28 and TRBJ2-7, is DVKVTQSSRYLVKRTGEKVFLECVQDMDHENMFWYRQDPGLGLRLIYFSYDVKMKEKGDIPEGYSVSREKKERFSLILESASTNQTSMYLCASSPPEGDYEQYFGPGTRLTVT.

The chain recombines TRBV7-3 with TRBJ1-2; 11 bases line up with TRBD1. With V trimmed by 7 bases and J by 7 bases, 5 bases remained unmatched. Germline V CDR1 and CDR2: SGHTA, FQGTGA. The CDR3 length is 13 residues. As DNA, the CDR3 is TGTGCCAGCAACCTCGGACAGGGGGCTGGCTACACCTTC. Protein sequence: CASNLGQGAGYTF.

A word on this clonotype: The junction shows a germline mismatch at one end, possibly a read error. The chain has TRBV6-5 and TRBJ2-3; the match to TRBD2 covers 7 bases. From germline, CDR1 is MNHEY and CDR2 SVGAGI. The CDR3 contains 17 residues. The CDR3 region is CGSREQDGRKATDTQYF. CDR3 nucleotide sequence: TGTGGCAGCCGCGAACAGGACGGGAGGAAGGCGACAGATACGCAGTATTTT.

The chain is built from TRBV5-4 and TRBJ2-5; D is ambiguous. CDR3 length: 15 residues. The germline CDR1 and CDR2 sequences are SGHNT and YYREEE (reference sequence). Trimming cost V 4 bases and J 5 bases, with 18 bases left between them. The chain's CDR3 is CASSPRQGARETQYF. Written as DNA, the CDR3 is TGTGCCAGCAGCCCTAGACAAGGAGCTCGGGAGACCCAGTACTTC.

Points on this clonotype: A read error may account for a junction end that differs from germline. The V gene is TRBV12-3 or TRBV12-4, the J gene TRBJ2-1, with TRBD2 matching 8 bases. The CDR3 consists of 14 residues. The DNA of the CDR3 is TGTGCCAGCAGTTTACTAGCGGGTGTCAATGAGCAATTCTTC. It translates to CASSLLAGVNEQFF.

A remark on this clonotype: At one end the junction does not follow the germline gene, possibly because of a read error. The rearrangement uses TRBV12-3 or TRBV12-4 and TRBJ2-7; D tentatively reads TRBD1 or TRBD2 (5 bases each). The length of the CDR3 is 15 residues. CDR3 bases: TGTGTCAGCAGCCGAGGTACAAGGGGACCCTACGAGCAGTACTTC. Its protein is CVSSRGTRGPYEQYF.

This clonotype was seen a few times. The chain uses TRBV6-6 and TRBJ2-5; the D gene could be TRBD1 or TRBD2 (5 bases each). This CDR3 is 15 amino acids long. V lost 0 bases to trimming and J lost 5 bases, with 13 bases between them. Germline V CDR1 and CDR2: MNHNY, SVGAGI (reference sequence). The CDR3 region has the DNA TGTGCCAGCAGTTACTCATCGGGACCCTCGGAGACCCAGTACTTC. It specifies CASSYSSGPSETQYF.

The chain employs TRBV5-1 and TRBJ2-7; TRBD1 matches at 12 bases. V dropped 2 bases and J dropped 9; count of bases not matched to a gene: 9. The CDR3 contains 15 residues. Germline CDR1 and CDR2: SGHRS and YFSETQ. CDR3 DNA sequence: TGCGCCAGCAGCTTAAGGGACAGGGGGCTGTACAGGCAGTACTTC. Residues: CASSLRDRGLYRQYF.